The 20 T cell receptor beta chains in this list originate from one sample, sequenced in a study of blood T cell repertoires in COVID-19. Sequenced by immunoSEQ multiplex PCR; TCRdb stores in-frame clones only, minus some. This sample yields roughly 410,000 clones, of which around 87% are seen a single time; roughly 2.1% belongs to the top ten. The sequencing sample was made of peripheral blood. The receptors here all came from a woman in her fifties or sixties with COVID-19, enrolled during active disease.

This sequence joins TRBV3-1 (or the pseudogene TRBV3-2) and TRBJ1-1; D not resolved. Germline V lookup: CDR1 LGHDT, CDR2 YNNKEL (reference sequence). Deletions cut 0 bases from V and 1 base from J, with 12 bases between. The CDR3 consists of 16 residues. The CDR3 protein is CASSQEPRLRNTEAFF. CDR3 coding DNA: TGTGCCAGCAGCCAAGAACCAAGACTTAGGAACACTGAAGCTTTCTTT.

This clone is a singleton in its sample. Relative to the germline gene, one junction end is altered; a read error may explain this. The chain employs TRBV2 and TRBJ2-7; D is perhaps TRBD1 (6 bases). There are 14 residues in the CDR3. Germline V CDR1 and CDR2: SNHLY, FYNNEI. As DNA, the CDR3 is TGTGCCAGCAGTGTGACCGGGACACCTTCGGAGCTGTACTTC. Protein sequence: CASSVTGTPSELYF.

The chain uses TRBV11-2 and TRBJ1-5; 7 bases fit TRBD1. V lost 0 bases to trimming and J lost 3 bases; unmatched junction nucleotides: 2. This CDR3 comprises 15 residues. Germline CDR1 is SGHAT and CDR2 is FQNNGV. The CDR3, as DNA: TGTGCCAGCAGCTTAGAAGGGGGCTTCAATCAGCCCCAGCATTTT. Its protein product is CASSLEGGFNQPQHF.

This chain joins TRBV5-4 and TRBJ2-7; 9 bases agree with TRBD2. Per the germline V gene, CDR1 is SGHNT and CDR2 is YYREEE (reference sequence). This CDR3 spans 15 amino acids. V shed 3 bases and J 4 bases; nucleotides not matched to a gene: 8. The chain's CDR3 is CASSSVSRGGYEQYF. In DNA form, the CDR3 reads TGTGCCAGCAGCTCGGTGTCGCGGGGGGGGTACGAGCAGTACTTC.

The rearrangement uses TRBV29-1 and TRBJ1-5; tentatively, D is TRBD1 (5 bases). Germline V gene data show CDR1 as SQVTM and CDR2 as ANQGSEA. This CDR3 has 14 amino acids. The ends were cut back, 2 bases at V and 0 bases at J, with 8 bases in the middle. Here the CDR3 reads CSVETGASNQPQHF. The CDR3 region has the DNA TGCAGCGTTGAAACTGGGGCTAGCAATCAGCCCCAGCATTTT.

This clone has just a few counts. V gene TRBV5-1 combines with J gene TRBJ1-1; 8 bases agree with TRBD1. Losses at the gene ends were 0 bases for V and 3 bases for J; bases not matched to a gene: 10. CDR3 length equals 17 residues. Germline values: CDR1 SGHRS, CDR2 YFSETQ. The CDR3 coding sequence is TGCGCCAGCAGCTTGGGGGGCGCAGGGGGCCCAGACACTGAAGCTTTCTTT. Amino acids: CASSLGGAGGPDTEAFF. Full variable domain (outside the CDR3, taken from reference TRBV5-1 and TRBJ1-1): KAGVTQTPRYLIKTRGQQVTLSCSPISGHRSVSWYQQTPGQGLQFLFEYFSETQRNKGNFPGRFSGRQFSNSRSEMNVSTLELGDSALYLCASSLGGAGGPDTEAFFGQGTRLTVV.

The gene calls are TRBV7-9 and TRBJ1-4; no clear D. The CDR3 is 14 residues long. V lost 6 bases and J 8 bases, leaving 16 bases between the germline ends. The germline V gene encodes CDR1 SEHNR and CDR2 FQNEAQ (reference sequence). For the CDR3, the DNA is TGTGCCAGCAGTCCAGTTTTGGAGGCAGAAAAACTGTTTTTT. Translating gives CASSPVLEAEKLFF.

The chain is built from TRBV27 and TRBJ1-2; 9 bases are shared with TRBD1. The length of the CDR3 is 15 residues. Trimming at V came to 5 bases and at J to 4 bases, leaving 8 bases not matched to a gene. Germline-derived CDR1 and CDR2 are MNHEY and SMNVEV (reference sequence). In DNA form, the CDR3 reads TGTGCCAGCAGTAGGGGGGACAGGGTACCCTATGGCTACACCTTC. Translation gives CASSRGDRVPYGYTF.

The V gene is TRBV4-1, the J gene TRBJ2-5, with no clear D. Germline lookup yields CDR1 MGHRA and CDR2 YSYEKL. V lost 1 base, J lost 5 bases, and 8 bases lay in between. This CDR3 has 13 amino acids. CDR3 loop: CASSQGIRETQYF. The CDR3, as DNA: TGCGCCAGCAGCCAAGGTATCAGGGAGACCCAGTACTTC.

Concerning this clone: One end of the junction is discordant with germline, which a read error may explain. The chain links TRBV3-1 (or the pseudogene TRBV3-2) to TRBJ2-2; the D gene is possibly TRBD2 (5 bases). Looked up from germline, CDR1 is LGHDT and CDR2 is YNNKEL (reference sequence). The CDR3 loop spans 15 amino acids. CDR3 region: CVSSRPGANTGELFF. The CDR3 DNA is TGTGTCAGCAGCCGCCCCGGGGCGAACACCGGGGAGCTGTTTTTT.

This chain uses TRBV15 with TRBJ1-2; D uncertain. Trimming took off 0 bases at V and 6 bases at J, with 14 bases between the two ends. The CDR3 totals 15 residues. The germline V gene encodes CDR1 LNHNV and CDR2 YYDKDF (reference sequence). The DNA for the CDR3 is TGTGCCACCAGCAGAGATCGCGGCCGAGTGGATGGCTACACCTTC. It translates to CATSRDRGRVDGYTF.

CDR3 sequence: CASSPPPGQGQPQHF. The CDR3 nucleotides are TGTGCCAGCTCACCACCACCGGGACAGGGCCAGCCCCAGCATTTT. This chain uses TRBV18 with TRBJ1-5; 9 bases match TRBD1. Germline V gene lookup returns CDR1 KGHSH and CDR2 LQKENI. The CDR3 is 15 residues long. The junction had 4 bases not matched to a gene; V was cut back by 0 bases and J by 7 bases.

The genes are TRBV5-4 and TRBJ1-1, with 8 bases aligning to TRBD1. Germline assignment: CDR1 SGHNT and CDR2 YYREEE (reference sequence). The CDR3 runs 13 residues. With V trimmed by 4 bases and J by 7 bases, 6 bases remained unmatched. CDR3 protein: CASSRDRLHEAFF. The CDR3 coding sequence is TGTGCCAGCAGCCGGGACAGGCTCCATGAAGCTTTCTTT.

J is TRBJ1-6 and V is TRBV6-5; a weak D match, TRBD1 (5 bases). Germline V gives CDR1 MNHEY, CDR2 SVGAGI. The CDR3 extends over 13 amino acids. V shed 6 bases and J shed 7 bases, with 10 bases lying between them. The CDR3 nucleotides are TGTGCCAGCAGGGTGACAGCCAATTCACCCCTCCACTTT. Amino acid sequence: CASRVTANSPLHF.

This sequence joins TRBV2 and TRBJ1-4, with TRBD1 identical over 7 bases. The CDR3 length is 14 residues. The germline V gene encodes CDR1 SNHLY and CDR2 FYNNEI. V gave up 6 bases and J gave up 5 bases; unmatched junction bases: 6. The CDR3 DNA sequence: TGTGCCAGCAGATCCGGGACAGAGAATGAAAAACTGTTTTTT. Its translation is CASRSGTENEKLFF.

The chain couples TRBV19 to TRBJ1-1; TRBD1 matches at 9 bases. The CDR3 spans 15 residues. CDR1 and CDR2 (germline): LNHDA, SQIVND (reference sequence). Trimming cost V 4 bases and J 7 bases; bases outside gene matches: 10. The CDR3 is CASSNPGQGAGEAFF. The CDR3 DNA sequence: TGTGCCAGTAGTAACCCGGGACAGGGTGCTGGTGAAGCTTTCTTT.

CDR3 coding DNA: TGTGCCAGCAATCAGGGCACCGGGGAGCTGTTTTTT. As protein: CASNQGTGELFF. The chain employs TRBV2 and TRBJ2-2, with a weak D call TRBD1 (5 bases). This CDR3 contains 12 residues. Between the trimmed V and J ends, which lost 7 bases and 4 bases, there was a span of 7 bases. Germline values: CDR1 SNHLY, CDR2 FYNNEI.

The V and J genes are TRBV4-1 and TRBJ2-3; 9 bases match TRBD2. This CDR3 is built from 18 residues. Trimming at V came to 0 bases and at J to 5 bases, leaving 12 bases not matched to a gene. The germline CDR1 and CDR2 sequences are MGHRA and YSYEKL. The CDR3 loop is CASSQEGSGGGARDTQYF. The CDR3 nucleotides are TGCGCCAGCAGCCAAGAAGGGTCCGGCGGGGGGGCCAGAGATACGCAGTATTTT.

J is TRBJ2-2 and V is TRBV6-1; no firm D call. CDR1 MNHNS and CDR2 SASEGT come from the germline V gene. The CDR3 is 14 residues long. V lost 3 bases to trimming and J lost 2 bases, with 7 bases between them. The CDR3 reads CASSDGGNTGELFF. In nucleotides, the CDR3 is TGTGCCAGCAGTGACGGCGGTAACACCGGGGAGCTGTTTTTT.

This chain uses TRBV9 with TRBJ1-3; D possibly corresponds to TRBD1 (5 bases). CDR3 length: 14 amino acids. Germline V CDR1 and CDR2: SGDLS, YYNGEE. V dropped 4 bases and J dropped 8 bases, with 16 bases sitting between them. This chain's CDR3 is CASSTYGHSDTIYF. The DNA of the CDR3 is TGTGCCAGCAGCACCTACGGACATTCCGACACCATATATTTT.